This T cell receptor (beta chain) comes out of a study of Tregs in tolerant kidney transplant recipients. Study-level results: Biological reproducibility was not directly addressed, but technical replication error appeared minimal.

The repertoire was sequenced with immunoSEQ multiplex PCR; TCRdb's copy has only in-frame clones and lacks some. The sample contains about 240,000 clones, about 86% of which appear only once. Thawed PBMCs were FACS-sorted into unstimulated CD4+CD25+CD127- regulatory T cells, CD4+CD25- non-regulatory cells, CD4 and CD8 cells. For this clone: Antigen unknown.

Germline CDR1 LNHNV, CDR2 YYDKDF (reference sequence). The CDR3 has 17 amino acids. V was cut by 0 bases and J by 2 bases, with 16 bases left in between. Material for sequencing was CD4+ T cells from blood. This chain joins TRBV15 and TRBJ2-5; TRBD2 might be the D (7 bases). This receptor was identified in a human donor in good health. This CDR3 reads CATSRDHRGASQETQYF. The CDR3 nucleotides are TGTGCCACCAGCAGAGATCATCGGGGGGCTTCACAAGAGACCCAGTACTTC.